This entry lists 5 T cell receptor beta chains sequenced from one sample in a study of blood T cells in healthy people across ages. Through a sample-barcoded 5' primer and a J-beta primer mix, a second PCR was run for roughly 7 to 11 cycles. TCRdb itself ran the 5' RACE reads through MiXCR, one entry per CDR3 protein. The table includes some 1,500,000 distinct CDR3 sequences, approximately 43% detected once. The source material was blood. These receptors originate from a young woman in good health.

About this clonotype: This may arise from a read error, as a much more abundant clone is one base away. CDR3 sequence (DNA): TGTGTCAGCAGTTTATTTGGAAAGGACGAGCAGTACTTC. Protein product: CVSSLFGKDEQYF. The chain combines TRBV27 with TRBJ2-4; D remains ambiguous. The end of the DNA aligns better with TRBJ2-7, so the J call may be wrong. This CDR3 has 13 amino acids. CDR1 MNHEY and CDR2 SMNVEV come from the germline V gene (reference sequence).

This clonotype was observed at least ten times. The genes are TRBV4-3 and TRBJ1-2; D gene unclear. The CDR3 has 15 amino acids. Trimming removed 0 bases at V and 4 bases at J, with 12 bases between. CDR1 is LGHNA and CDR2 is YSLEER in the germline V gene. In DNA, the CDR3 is TGCGCCAGCAGCCAAGATCCGGGCAGACCCTATGGCTACACCTTC. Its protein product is CASSQDPGRPYGYTF.

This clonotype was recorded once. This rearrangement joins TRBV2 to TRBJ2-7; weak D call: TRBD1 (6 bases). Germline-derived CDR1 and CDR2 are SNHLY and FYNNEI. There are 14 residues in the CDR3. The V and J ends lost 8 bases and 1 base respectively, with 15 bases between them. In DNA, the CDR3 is TGTGCCAGCGGGATCAGGGGATCGTCCTACGAGCAGTACTTC. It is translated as CASGIRGSSYEQYF.

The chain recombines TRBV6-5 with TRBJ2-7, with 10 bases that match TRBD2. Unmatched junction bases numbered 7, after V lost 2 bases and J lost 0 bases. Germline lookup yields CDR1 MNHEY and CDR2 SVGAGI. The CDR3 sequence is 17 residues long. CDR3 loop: CASSYASGRANSYEQYF. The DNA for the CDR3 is TGTGCCAGCAGTTACGCTAGCGGGAGAGCTAACTCCTACGAGCAGTACTTC.

Here the CDR3 reads CASNRDPLRSNTQYF. CDR3 bases: TGTGCCAGCAACCGGGACCCCCTCCGCTCGAATACGCAGTATTTT. The J gene is TRBJ2-3, the V gene TRBV7-8; either TRBD1 or TRBD2 may supply D (5 bases each). This CDR3 region has 15 residues. Germline-derived CDR1 and CDR2 are SGHVS and FQNEAQ. Trimming stripped 7 bases from V and 7 bases from J, with 21 bases between. Variable domain in full (rest from reference TRBV7-8 and TRBJ2-3): GAGVSQSPRYKVAKRGQDVALRCDPISGHVSLFWYQQALGQGPEFLTYFQNEAQLDKSGLPSDRFFAERPEGSVSTLKIQRTQQEDSAVYLCASNRDPLRSNTQYFGPGTRLTVL.